Below, 9 T cell receptor beta chains from the same sample are listed, as sequenced in a study of CD8 T cells in ankylosing spondylitis. Study-wide results and caveats: There was a TCR beta motif, made of several highly homologous variants, that appeared characteristic of ankylosing spondylitis blood.

These TCRs are of unknown antigen specificity. TCRdb itself ran the 5' RACE reads through MiXCR, one entry per CDR3 protein. The sample holds approximately 500,000 distinct CDR3 sequences; over 9.5% are singletons and the top ten take under 7.5%. The sample consisted of blood, either unsorted or a sorted T cell fraction (not recorded which). These receptors were taken from a male donor with ankylosing spondylitis.

The chain has TRBV6-6 and TRBJ1-1; D is unclear. Trimming stripped 6 bases from V and 6 bases from J, with 11 bases between. The CDR3 is 12 residues long. Germline assignment: CDR1 MNHNY and CDR2 SVGAGI (reference sequence). The CDR3 DNA reads TGTGCCAGCAGCCTAACATACGCTGAAGCTTTCTTT. Encoded protein: CASSLTYAEAFF.

This chain connects TRBV5-1 to TRBJ2-2; D ambiguous. The CDR3 contains 15 residues. Germline V lookup: CDR1 SGHRS, CDR2 YFSETQ. V lost 1 base and J 1 base, leaving 8 bases between the germline ends. This chain's CDR3 is CASSLSAENTGELFF. CDR3 coding DNA: TGCGCCAGCAGCTTGTCTGCGGAGAACACCGGGGAGCTGTTTTTT.

This clonotype was counted a few times. DNA for the CDR3: TGTGCCAGCAGTTACTCAGCAGGGGGGTTTCAGCCCCAGCATTTT. It specifies CASSYSAGGFQPQHF. V gene TRBV6-2 or TRBV6-3 combines with J gene TRBJ1-5; 7 bases map to TRBD1. Germline V lookup: CDR1 MNHEY, CDR2 SVGEGT. Trimming removed 0 bases from V and 6 bases from J; junction bases left unmatched: 5. This CDR3 is 15 amino acids long.

This sequence joins TRBV7-2 and TRBJ1-4, with D possibly being TRBD1 (5 bases). V lost 4 bases to trimming and J lost 7 bases, with 19 bases between them. The CDR3 extends over 16 amino acids. Germline V CDR1 and CDR2: SGHTA, FQGNSA. The CDR3 DNA reads as TGTGCCAGCAGCTCCCTAGGTGTGGGGGTTGGTGAAAAACTGTTTTTT. Translated, it gives CASSSLGVGVGEKLFF.

This sequence joins TRBV2 and TRBJ1-5; D may be TRBD1 (5 bases). The CDR3 runs to 13 residues. The germline V and J ends were trimmed by 6 bases and 4 bases, with 10 bases remaining between them. From germline, CDR1 is SNHLY and CDR2 FYNNEI. The CDR3 DNA sequence: TGTGCCAGCAGACCACAGGCGAATCAGCCCCAGCATTTT. Translating it yields CASRPQANQPQHF.

CDR3 residues: CASSRDYEQYF. CDR3 nucleotide sequence: TGTGCCAGCAGCCGAGACTACGAGCAGTACTTC. The chain has TRBV7-8 and TRBJ2-7; D remains unclear. This CDR3 is built from 11 residues. CDR1 and CDR2 from the germline V gene are SGHVS and FQNEAQ. V was shortened by 5 bases and J by 3 bases, with 5 bases between the two germline ends.

This clonotype was seen a few times. J is TRBJ2-1 and V is TRBV11-3, with D hard to call. Per the germline V gene, CDR1 is SGHNT and CDR2 is YENEEA. CDR3 length equals 15 residues. The V end lost 3 bases, the J end lost 1 base, and 10 bases lay between the germline ends. CDR3 in amino acids: CASSFEAISYNEQFF. The CDR3 DNA reads as TGTGCCAGCAGCTTCGAGGCTATATCCTACAATGAGCAGTTCTTC.

This clonotype has more than one count but fewer than ten. This rearrangement joins TRBV20-1 to TRBJ1-2; D possibly corresponds to TRBD1 (6 bases). The V end lost 5 bases, the J end lost 7 bases, and 14 bases lay between the germline ends. Germline V gene sequence: CDR1 DFQATT, CDR2 SNEGSKA (reference sequence). The CDR3 is made up of 12 amino acids. For the CDR3, the DNA is TGCAGTGCTCCCGGGACATGGAGTGGCTACACCTTC. Protein product: CSAPGTWSGYTF.

This chain joins TRBV11-2 and TRBJ2-1; TRBD2 might be the D (6 bases). This CDR3 contains 16 residues. The germline V gene encodes CDR1 SGHAT and CDR2 FQNNGV. V was cut by 0 bases and J by 2 bases, with 11 bases left in between. The CDR3 is CASSLDPGLAYNEQFF. The CDR3 nucleotides read TGTGCCAGCAGCTTAGACCCGGGACTTGCCTACAATGAGCAGTTCTTC.